This paragraph covers one TCR beta chain sequence. Germline loops: CDR1 SGHAT, CDR2 FQNNGV. This CDR3 has 13 amino acids. Deletions cut 7 bases from V and 1 base from J, with 10 bases between. Clones were sequenced by immunoSEQ multiplex PCR, and TCRdb holds only the in-frame ones, with some missing. The table has about 120,000 clones, 85% to 95% seen once. The data stem from a study of control samples from healthy donors and cancer patients. V usage is TRBV11-2 and J usage is TRBJ1-1, with D uncertain. The sequenced material came from PBMCs. The sequence came from a man older than 75 with head and neck cancer. The CDR3 reads CASTLKRNTEAFF. The CDR3 region has the DNA TGTGCCAGCACCCTTAAAAGGAACACTGAAGCTTTCTTT.